This T cell receptor beta chain was identified in a study of CD8+ T cells in alopecia areata. Study-level information: Skin from roughly 6-12-month-old C3H/HeJ graft donors with spontaneous alopecia went to approximately 6-11-week-old female C3H/HeJ mice. Findings of the study overall: Among patients, TCR sharing was less clear than in mice, a difference possibly due in part to HLA diversity in the patient population. Normal-skin resident alphabeta T cells also appear among scalp sample sequences.

The pooled cutaneous lymph node cells were sorted using several markers (CD4, CD8alpha, NKG2D, NKG2ACE and others). Extraction of RNA preceded its reverse transcription into cDNA, which served as the sequencing template. This table comes from immunoSEQ multiplex PCR, and its TCRdb copy is limited to in-frame clones, with some not included. The sample offers about 300,000 clones and no singletons, the top ten holding approximately 1.2%. This clone has just a few counts. Its antigen remains unknown. The germline and genes are mouse ones. The sequence runs out 4 residues before the end of the CDR3; the remainder is reconstructed from the germline J gene. Trimming took 2 bases from V and 0 from J; bases not matched to a gene: 7. The germline gives CDR1 SGHDT, CDR2 FRDEAV. This CDR3 contains 17 residues.

The sequencing input was CD4+ T cells sorted from a lymph node. J is TRBJ2-2 and V is TRBV14; TRBD1 agrees at 7 bases. The sequence was obtained from a C3H/HeJ mouse with alopecia areata. This strain's MHC haplotype is H2-k. CDR3 region: CASSLNRDSANTGQLYF. The CDR3 bases that were read are TGTGCCAGCAGTTTGAACCGGGACAGTGCAAACACCGGG. Variable domain in full (rest from reference TRBV14 and TRBJ2-2): EAGVTQSPRYAVLQEGQAVSFWCDPISGHDTLYWYQQPRDQGPQLLVYFRDEAVIDNSQLPSDRFSAVRPKGTNSTLKIQSAKQGDTATYLCASSLNRDSANTGQLYFGEGSKLTVL.